The 23 T cell receptor beta chains in this list originate from one sample, sequenced in a study of graft-versus-host responses after intestinal transplantation (TCRdb year 2021). The method was the immunoSEQ multiplex PCR assay. In TCRdb, the immuneACCESS table is reduced to in-frame sequences with V and J assigned. These tables do not hold every clone; where another copy was compared, an unresolved V gene accounts for under half, and the others remain unexplained. Present in this sample are 65,000 to 85,000 clones, roughly 92% of which were seen just once. 6.5% to 8.5% of the sample belongs to the ten largest clones. The sample was bone marrow, taken approximately 740 days after intestinal transplantation. Every receptor here comes from a human patient who received an intestinal transplant, so some T cells may come from the graft donor.

The chain links TRBV2 to TRBJ1-5; TRBD1 aligns across 7 bases. Germline V gene data show CDR1 as SNHLY and CDR2 as FYNNEI. V was clipped by 5 bases and J by 0 bases; unmatched bases: 4. This CDR3 has 15 residues. Here the CDR3 reads CASSPGDSSNQPQHF. The CDR3 nucleotides read TGTGCCAGCAGTCCAGGGGACAGTAGCAATCAGCCCCAGCATTTT.

The V and J genes are TRBV7-9 and TRBJ2-3; 8 bases fit TRBD2. J was trimmed by 7 bases and V by 1 base; bases with no gene match: 10. This CDR3 is built from 16 residues. The V gene's germline CDR1 is SEHNR and CDR2 FQNEAQ (reference sequence). For the CDR3, the DNA is TGTGCCAGCAGCTTAGTCTTACGGGGGGGCTTCAATACGCAGTATTTT. This codes for CASSLVLRGGFNTQYF.

The chain has TRBV2 and TRBJ1-5; a weak D match, TRBD1 (6 bases). Germline V lookup: CDR1 SNHLY, CDR2 FYNNEI. The CDR3 has 15 residues. Trimming removed 6 bases from V and 0 bases from J, with 12 bases in between. The CDR3 spells CASRTGHLSNQPQHF. DNA for the CDR3: TGTGCCAGCAGAACGGGACACCTTAGCAATCAGCCCCAGCATTTT. Full variable domain (outside the CDR3, taken from reference TRBV2 and TRBJ1-5): EPEVTQTPSHQVTQMGQEVILRCVPISNHLYFYWYRQILGQKVEFLVSFYNNEISEKSEIFDDQFSVERPDGSNFTLKIRSTKLEDSAMYFCASRTGHLSNQPQHFGDGTRLSIL.

J is TRBJ2-3 and V is TRBV19; 9 bases are a match to TRBD1. CDR3 size: 15 residues. Germline values: CDR1 LNHDA, CDR2 SQIVND (reference sequence). V shed 5 bases, J shed 4 bases, and the junction held 7 bases outside the gene matches. The CDR3 loop is CASSATGGTSDTQYF. The CDR3 DNA sequence: TGTGCCAGTAGTGCGACAGGGGGAACTTCAGATACGCAGTATTTT.

The rearrangement links TRBV29-1 to TRBJ2-3; tentative D call: TRBD1 (7 bases). Germline lookup yields CDR1 SQVTM and CDR2 ANQGSEA. The CDR3 totals 15 residues. Trimming left V 4 bases short and J 0 bases short, with 14 bases between. The CDR3 nucleotides read TGCAGCGTTGCCGGGGGACAGATTAGCACAGATACGCAGTATTTT. Translating gives CSVAGGQISTDTQYF.

V usage is TRBV4-2 and J usage is TRBJ2-2; 7 bases align to TRBD1. The CDR3 runs 19 residues. Germline trimming cut 0 bases from V and 6 bases from J; bases unmatched to any gene: 16. Germline CDR1 reads LGHNA; CDR2 reads YNFKEQ. The DNA of the CDR3 is TGTGCCAGCAGCCAAGATAGGACCTCCGGGACAGATCCTTCCGGGGAGCTGTTTTTT. Translated, it gives CASSQDRTSGTDPSGELFF.

The CDR3 DNA is TGTGCCAGTAGTCCCTCGGGACATACAAACAATCAGCCCCAGCATTTT. Its protein product is CASSPSGHTNNQPQHF. This chain joins TRBV19 and TRBJ1-5; perhaps TRBD1 as D (6 bases). Germline CDR1 and CDR2: LNHDA and SQIVND (reference sequence). V lost 5 bases to trimming and J lost 3 bases, with 17 bases between them. The CDR3 has 16 amino acids.

V and J are TRBV27 and TRBJ2-7; TRBD2 matches at 12 bases. Germline trimming cut 6 bases from V and 3 bases from J; bases unmatched to any gene: 6. The CDR3 consists of 15 residues. Germline CDR1 reads MNHEY; CDR2 reads SMNVEV (reference sequence). CDR3: CASRTRTSGNYEQYF. The CDR3 DNA follows: TGTGCCAGCAGAACCCGGACTAGCGGGAACTACGAGCAGTACTTC.

The chain is built from TRBV9 and TRBJ2-1; 10 positions agree with TRBD2. CDR3 length equals 17 residues. CDR1 is SGDLS, CDR2 YYNGEE, per germline. The V gene end was trimmed by 0 bases and the J gene end by 4 bases; junction bases not matched to a gene: 7. CDR3 in DNA: TGTGCCAGCAGCGTAGTGAGCGGGGGGGCTAGATACAATGAGCAGTTCTTC. Translated: CASSVVSGGARYNEQFF.

This clone has only one observation. The chain is built from TRBV7-2 and TRBJ2-3; 11 bases are shared with TRBD2. From germline, CDR1 is SGHTA and CDR2 FQGNSA. Trimming cost V 0 bases and J 9 bases; bases outside gene matches: 8. CDR3 size: 16 residues. The CDR3 protein is CASSLALAGGGETQYF. The CDR3 region has the DNA TGTGCCAGCAGCTTAGCGCTAGCGGGAGGAGGTGAAACGCAGTATTTT.

The V and J genes are TRBV30 and TRBJ1-4; D might be TRBD1 (6 bases). Germline V gene data show CDR1 as GTSNPN and CDR2 as SVGIG (reference sequence). This CDR3 comprises 16 residues. The V end lost 2 bases, the J end lost 5 bases, and 18 bases lay between the germline ends. The CDR3: CAWSMGGGVVNEKLFF. The CDR3 DNA sequence: TGTGCCTGGAGTATGGGGGGCGGAGTGGTAAATGAAAAACTGTTTTTT. Full variable domain (outside the CDR3, taken from reference TRBV30 and TRBJ1-4): SQTIHQWPATLVQPVGSPLSLECTVEGTSNPNLYWYRQAAGRGLQLLFYSVGIGQISSEVPQNLSASRPQDRQFILSSKKLLLSDSGFYLCAWSMGGGVVNEKLFFGSGTQLSVL.

The chain is built from TRBV30 and TRBJ2-6, with D unclear. The CDR3 has 16 amino acids. Germline V gives CDR1 GTSNPN, CDR2 SVGIG (reference sequence). Trimming left V 4 bases short and J 0 bases short, with 13 bases between. The CDR3 DNA is TGTGCCTGGATTGGCAGGTCAAGCTCTGGGGCCAACGTCCTGACTTTC. Amino acid sequence: CAWIGRSSSGANVLTF.

This chain links TRBV6-1 with TRBJ2-7; 8 bases fit TRBD1. Germline CDR1 MNHNS, CDR2 SASEGT. Trimming removed 5 bases from V and 2 bases from J; junction bases left unmatched: 8. The CDR3 has 15 residues. CDR3 sequence (DNA): TGTGCCAGCAGTTCCCCAAGGACAGGGACCTACGAGCAGTACTTC. Translated, it gives CASSSPRTGTYEQYF.

This sequence joins TRBV28 and TRBJ1-4; D remains unclear. The V gene's germline CDR1 is MDHEN and CDR2 SYDVKM. This CDR3 is built from 15 residues. The ends were cut back, 7 bases at V and 0 bases at J, with 12 bases in the middle. The CDR3 spells CASINRTATNEKLFF. The CDR3 DNA follows: TGTGCCAGCATCAACAGAACCGCAACTAATGAAAAACTGTTTTTT.

This chain joins TRBV28 and TRBJ2-5; 8 nucleotides align to TRBD1. V trimming: 5 bases; J trimming: 3 bases; junction bases outside the gene matches: 5. The germline V gene has CDR1 MDHEN and CDR2 SYDVKM. This CDR3 is built from 14 residues. In DNA form, the CDR3 reads TGTGCCAGCAGTCTCACAGGGGGAGAAGAGACCCAGTACTTC. This encodes CASSLTGGEETQYF.

J is TRBJ1-5 and V is TRBV7-3; a weak D match, TRBD1 (5 bases). CDR1 is SGHTA, CDR2 FQGTGA, per germline. The CDR3 has 14 amino acids. With 1 base removed from V and 7 bases from J, the gap between germline ends came to 11 bases. The CDR3 sequence: CASSLSITGQPQHF. CDR3 nucleotides: TGTGCCAGCAGCTTAAGTATCACAGGCCAGCCCCAGCATTTT.

The chain joins TRBV5-6 to TRBJ1-3; no clear D gene. CDR1 is SGHDT, CDR2 YYEEEE, per germline. This CDR3 has 14 amino acids. V lost 0 bases to trimming and J lost 0 bases, with 4 bases between them. This chain's CDR3 is CASSLGGSGNTIYF. The DNA of the CDR3 is TGTGCCAGCAGCTTGGGCGGCTCTGGAAACACCATATATTTT.

This clone came up a few times. This chain joins TRBV4-1 and TRBJ2-5, with 9 nucleotides matching TRBD2. The CDR3 is 15 amino acids. Germline CDR1 is MGHRA and CDR2 is YSYEKL. J lost 5 bases, V lost 3 bases, and 7 bases had no gene match. CDR3 loop: CASSHLSGSGETQYF. The CDR3 region has the DNA TGCGCCAGCAGCCACCTTAGCGGGAGTGGGGAGACCCAGTACTTC.

The V call is TRBV4-2, the J call TRBJ2-7; 9 positions match TRBD1. The CDR3 totals 16 residues. Germline trimming cut 4 bases from V and 2 bases from J; bases unmatched to any gene: 9. Germline V gene data show CDR1 as LGHNA and CDR2 as YNFKEQ. CDR3 region: CASSPLPGQGPYEQYF. In DNA form, the CDR3 reads TGTGCCAGCAGCCCACTTCCGGGACAGGGACCCTACGAGCAGTACTTC.

The CDR3 DNA is TGCAGCGTTGAAGGGGGGGGCCACGAGGGCGACGAGCAGTACTTC. The encoded protein is CSVEGGGHEGDEQYF. The chain couples TRBV29-1 to TRBJ2-7; weak D call: TRBD2 (7 bases). Germline CDR1 reads SQVTM; CDR2 reads ANQGSEA. V shed 1 base and J shed 5 bases, with 18 bases lying between them. This CDR3 is built from 15 residues.

V is TRBV28 and J is TRBJ2-7; unclear D gene. This CDR3 has 15 amino acids. Germline V gene data show CDR1 as MDHEN and CDR2 as SYDVKM. Trimming took off 6 bases at V and 5 bases at J, with 20 bases between the two ends. The CDR3: CASSPSDPDPHEQYF. CDR3 DNA: TGTGCCAGCAGCCCATCGGACCCGGACCCCCACGAGCAGTACTTC.

This chain links TRBV12-5 with TRBJ2-1; no firm D call. Trimming stripped 0 bases from V and 4 bases from J, with 10 bases between. Looked up from germline, CDR1 is LGHNT and CDR2 is FRNRAP. The CDR3 totals 15 residues. The CDR3 region is CASGLVLLTYNEQFF. The DNA of the CDR3 is TGTGCTAGTGGTTTGGTACTTTTGACATACAATGAGCAGTTCTTC. Based on the CDR3 plus reference TRBV12-5 and TRBJ2-1, the full variable domain is DARVTQTPRHKVTEMGQEVTMRCQPILGHNTVFWYRQTMMQGLELLAYFRNRAPLDDSGMPKDRFSAEMPDATLATLKIQPSEPRDSAVYFCASGLVLLTYNEQFFGPGTRLTVL.

This chain links TRBV4-1 with TRBJ2-3; D not certain. CDR3 size: 12 residues. CDR1 and CDR2 (germline): MGHRA, YSYEKL. V gave up 5 bases and J gave up 6 bases, with 9 bases separating them. For the CDR3, the DNA is TGCGCCAGCAGCTCGGTGGGTGATACGCAGTATTTT. This encodes CASSSVGDTQYF.